The clone carrying this TCR beta chain was recorded a few times. Its antigen remains unknown. 5'RACE with 10-nucleotide random UMIs generated the cDNA. TCRdb reprocessed the 5' RACE reads via MiXCR and lists one record per CDR3 protein. This sample has 81,000 or so distinct CDR3 sequences, with around 13% found just once. Germline CDR1 is LNHDA and CDR2 is SQIVND (reference sequence). The CDR3 loop spans 12 amino acids. The V and J ends lost 8 bases and 0 bases respectively, with 5 bases between them. The data stem from a study of neurological immune-mediated disorders. As for time point: longitudinal time-point 2. The unsorted libraries were prepared from 2 million PBMCs (stored at -80 C). Findings of the study overall: HTLV-1-associated myelopathy led in TCR clonal expansion, while multiple sclerosis ranked lowest, below healthy controls. The expanded clones of different subjects shared no CDR3 amino acid sequences (suggesting private repertoires in all groups).

The gene calls are TRBV19 and TRBJ2-1; D remains unclear. This receptor was taken from a female donor with HTLV-1-associated myelopathy (HAM/TSP). Material for sequencing was PBMCs. The CDR3 spells CASGRSYNEQFF. In DNA form, the CDR3 reads TGTGCCAGTGGGCGCTCCTACAATGAGCAGTTCTTC.